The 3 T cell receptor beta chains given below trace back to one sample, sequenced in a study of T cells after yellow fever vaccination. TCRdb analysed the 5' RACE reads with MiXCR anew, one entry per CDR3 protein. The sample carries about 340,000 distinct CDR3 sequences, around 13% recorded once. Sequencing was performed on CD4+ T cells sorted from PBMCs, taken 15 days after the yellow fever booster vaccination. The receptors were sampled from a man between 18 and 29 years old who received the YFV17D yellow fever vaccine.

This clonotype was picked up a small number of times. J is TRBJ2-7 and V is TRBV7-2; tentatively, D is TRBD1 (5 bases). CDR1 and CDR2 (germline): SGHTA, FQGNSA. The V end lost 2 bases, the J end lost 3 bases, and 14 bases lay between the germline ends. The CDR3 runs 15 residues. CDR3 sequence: CASSLFRGGNYEQYV. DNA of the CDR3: TGTGCCAGCAGCTTATTTAGGGGTGGGAACTACGAGCAGTACGTC.

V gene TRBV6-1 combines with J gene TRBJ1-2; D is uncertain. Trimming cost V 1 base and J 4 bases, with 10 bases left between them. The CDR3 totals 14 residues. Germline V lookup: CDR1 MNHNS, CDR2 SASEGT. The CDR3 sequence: CASSEGVRSYGYTF. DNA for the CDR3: TGTGCCAGCAGTGAAGGGGTCAGAAGCTATGGCTACACCTTC.

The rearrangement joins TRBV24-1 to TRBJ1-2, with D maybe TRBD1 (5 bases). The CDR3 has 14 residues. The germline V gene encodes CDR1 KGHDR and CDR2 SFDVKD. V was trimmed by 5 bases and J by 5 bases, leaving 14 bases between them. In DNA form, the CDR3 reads TGTGCCACCAGTGGGTCAGGGCTCCGGTATGGCTACACCTTC. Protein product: CATSGSGLRYGYTF.